This T cell receptor (beta chain) was recorded in a study of blood T cell repertoires in COVID-19. Original methodology: Amplifying reference gene primers gave estimates of nucleated cell counts. Measured with immunoSEQ multiplex PCR; TCRdb has only the in-frame clones, and not every one. The DNA gave D and trimming, while V, J and clone size come from that table. The sample holds hundreds of thousands of clones, 70% to 90% seen once. Recruited during active infection, patients (from Seattle) were subsequently followed longitudinally. This clone was recorded once. The germline gives CDR1 KGHDR, CDR2 SFDVKD. Trimming removed 7 bases from V and 3 bases from J; junction bases left unmatched: 4. This CDR3 has 14 amino acids.

The clonotype comes from a man aged 18 to 35 with COVID-19, enrolled during active disease. The V and J genes are TRBV24-1 and TRBJ1-1; 10 nucleotides line up with TRBD1. The sequenced material came from peripheral blood. The CDR3 DNA sequence: TGTGCCACCAGGGAGACAGGGGGCGACACTGAAGCTTTCTTT. Its translation: CATRETGGDTEAFF.